This section outlines one T cell receptor beta chain sequence together with its context. Its antigen is as yet unknown. These data originate in a study of shared clonotypes between healthy human individuals. Overall study results and limits: Researchers sampled only blood; tissue repertoires likely differ.

The CDR3 length is 14 residues. The protocol was immunoSEQ multiplex PCR, while the TCRdb copy is restricted to in-frame clones and leaves out a portion. Of about 2.3 million clones in the sample, approximately 95% are singletons; the top ten hold 0.39%. This sequence was found in a man aged 18 to 30 in good health. Some clones in this sample may be carry-over from other donors' samples. The chain recombines TRBV21-1 with TRBJ2-7; the table calls TRBD1, which could not be checked here. TRBV21-1 is recorded as a pseudogene. The sequencing sample was made of naive CD4+ T cells from PBMCs. Described subset: CD45RA+ positively selected. The DNA for the CDR3 is TGTGCCAGCAGCTTTCCCGGGACAGAATACGAGCAGTACTTC. This codes for CASSFPGTEYEQYF.